This T cell receptor beta chain was profiled in a study of blood T cell repertoires in COVID-19 (dated by TCRdb to the early 2020s). Context from the whole study: Collaborator samples came from the United States, Italy and Spain and covered acute and convalescent phases of COVID-19. Deeply sampled blood TCRbeta repertoires from subjects exposed to, actively infected with, or recovered from COVID-19 were included in the dataset. HLA class I and class II types, where available, came from metadata supplied by the sample provider rather than from assay-based typing. Samples were obtained from the ongoing ImmuneRACE study (first 160 participants) and from about 1,300 subjects provided by 6 global collaborators. The repertoires were made available in a free public database intended to serve as a resource for research on the immune response to SARS-CoV-2. Sample metadata almost always included a de-identified subject ID, COVID-19 status, age in years and sex. The prospective study material was composed of cDNA or gDNA derived from T cells, B-cell-depleted T cells, or PBMCs.

The CDR3 numbers 13 residues from cysteine through phenylalanine. Only CDR3 DNA is held: 39 bases, read in frame from base 1. The junction shows trimming of 9 bases on V and 2 bases on J, plus 10 bases between the germline ends. CDR1 and CDR2, per the germline V gene, are SGHTA and FQGNSA. What the study reported, not specific to this receptor: How much clinical and demographic metadata was included differed by source and by participant, and the metadata was provided uncurated.

TCRbeta CDR3 regions were amplified from genomic DNA using the immunoSEQ Assay, a bias-controlled multiplex PCR. In the authors' own workflow: Within the assay, amplification of reference gene primers was used to estimate how many nucleated cells each sample contained. Sequence reads were collapsed and filtered to measure the absolute abundance of every unique TCRbeta CDR3 rearrangement. For each sample, productive Simpson clonality was calculated as the square root of Simpson's diversity index over productive rearrangements. Entries here come from immuneACCESS through TCRdb and include only in-frame sequences with V and J called. Some clones fail to appear in such tables; in the studies checked, an unresolved V gene covers under half of the shortfall, and the cause of the remainder is unknown. For V, J and clone size, that table is used; D and trimming come from the DNA. The sample table holds about 140,000 clones, of which around 80% were seen once. The ten top clones hold about a tenth of the sample.

Collaborating institutions collected whole blood in K2EDTA tubes following their own protocols. For TCRbeta analysis, collaborators shipped samples in one of three forms: frozen whole blood, isolated PBMCs, or DNA extracted from either of those sample types. Comment on this clone: Its antigen is unknown. No base quality values were provided; no much bigger clone lies one nucleotide off.

The sequence joins TRBV7-2 to TRBJ2-2; the D region possibly corresponds to TRBD1 (5 bases align). Sequenced material: peripheral blood. The clonotype originates from a man aged 55 to 70 with active or convalescent COVID-19. The CDR3 here reads CASRQGNTGELFF. The nucleotides are TGTGCCAGTCGGCAGGGCAACACCGGGGAGCTGTTTTTT.